This entry features one T cell receptor beta chain sequence. Antigen: not known. The data are from a study of graft-versus-host responses after intestinal transplantation. Whole-study context: Recipients had multivisceral, liver-intestinal, or isolated intestinal transplants.

The CDR3 runs 19 residues. Germline values: CDR1 SNHLY, CDR2 FYNNEI. Method: immunoSEQ multiplex PCR; TCRdb's copy keeps in-frame clones and lacks some. The sample gives roughly 93,000 clones, approximately 92% of which show up once; 0.45% to 0.6% is in the top ten. Study findings and constraints: GvH clones appeared in recipient marrow, some first in ileum or blood.

The clonotype originates from a human donor who received an intestinal transplant. Sample: unstimulated CD8+ T cells sorted from spleen or lymph node cells, taken before intestinal transplant. The chain couples TRBV2 to TRBJ2-5; D might be TRBD1 (6 bases). The J call may not be correct, given that the DNA end is closer to TRBJ2-7. CDR3 region: CASTKARGLQGPHSYEQYF. The CDR3 DNA follows: TGTGCCAGCACTAAAGCGAGGGGGTTACAGGGTCCCCACTCCTACGAGCAGTACTTC.